What follows are 26 T cell receptor beta chains derived from one specimen sequenced in a study of human T cells and chemical hapten exposure. TCRdb independently ran MiXCR on the RACE reads; one entry per CDR3 protein. The sample lists 150,000 to 200,000 distinct CDR3 sequences, more than 12% seen once, with approximately 1.5% in the top ten. The sample's time point: patch test 1, 2 weeks after DPC sensitization. The sample's treatment: therapeutic diphenylcyclopropenone sensitization with weekly scalp DPC. Material: whole blood, obtained in connection with sensitization to the hapten diphenylcyclopropenone (DPC). These TCRs come from a woman in her 30s with alopecia areata. Some clones in this sample may be carry-over from other donors' samples.

This chain uses TRBV29-1 with TRBJ1-4, with D maybe TRBD1 (6 bases). There are 13 residues in the CDR3. CDR1 is SQVTM, CDR2 ANQGSEA, per germline. Trimming left V 7 bases short and J 4 bases short, with 13 bases between. CDR3 coding DNA: TGCAGCGCCACGGACAGACGTAATGAAAAACTGTTTTTT. Translating gives CSATDRRNEKLFF.

This rearrangement joins TRBV3-1 to TRBJ2-1, with TRBD2 matching over 13 bases. The CDR3 loop spans 16 amino acids. Germline assignment: CDR1 LGHDT and CDR2 YNNKEL (reference sequence). J gave up 9 bases and V 4 bases, and 9 bases lay outside the gene matches. CDR3 loop: CASSPSGTSGIGEQFF. The CDR3, as DNA: TGTGCCAGCAGCCCGAGCGGGACTAGCGGGATTGGTGAGCAGTTCTTC.

This chain connects TRBV2 to TRBJ2-1; D might be TRBD2 (5 bases). The germline V gene has CDR1 SNHLY and CDR2 FYNNEI. Trimming removed 2 bases at V and 1 base at J, with 9 bases between. This CDR3 has 15 residues. The CDR3 region has the DNA TGTGCCAGCAGTGAAAGCCGGGAATCCTACAATGAGCAGTTCTTC. The encoded protein is CASSESRESYNEQFF. Full variable domain (remainder filled in from reference TRBV2 and TRBJ2-1): EPEVTQTPSHQVTQMGQEVILRCVPISNHLYFYWYRQILGQKVEFLVSFYNNEISEKSEIFDDQFSVERPDGSNFTLKIRSTKLEDSAMYFCASSESRESYNEQFFGPGTRLTVL.

The CDR3 nucleotides are TGTGCCAGCAGTCAAGATCAGATTTCCACCTTC. Its translation is CASSQDQISTF. The chain uses TRBV12-3 or TRBV12-4 and TRBJ1-2; D remains ambiguous. Trimming took off 5 bases at V and 13 bases at J, with 14 bases between the two ends. The CDR3 is made up of 11 amino acids.

This clonotype was seen repeatedly, ten times or more. This chain connects TRBV20-1 to TRBJ1-2; D may be TRBD1 (6 bases). This CDR3 comprises 13 residues. V lost 5 bases and J 6 bases, leaving 16 bases between the germline ends. Germline CDR1 and CDR2: DFQATT and SNEGSKA (reference sequence). CDR3 in amino acids: CSARLPDRNGYTF. The CDR3 nucleotides are TGCAGTGCTCGCTTACCCGACAGGAATGGCTACACCTTC.

There are a few counts of this clonotype. The rearrangement uses TRBV11-3 and TRBJ2-1; tentatively, D is TRBD2 (6 bases). V shed 4 bases and J shed 6 bases, with 19 bases lying between them. The V gene's germline CDR1 is SGHNT and CDR2 YENEEA. CDR3 size: 16 residues. The CDR3 bases are TGTGCCAGCAGCTCTACGGGACTGCCACCCGGCAATGAGCAGTTCTTC. As protein: CASSSTGLPPGNEQFF.

The rearrangement joins TRBV24-1 to TRBJ2-3; 15 bases align to TRBD2. Germline V gene lookup returns CDR1 KGHDR and CDR2 SFDVKD. CDR3 size: 17 residues. Germline trimming cut 0 bases from V and 4 bases from J; bases unmatched to any gene: 1. CDR3 in DNA: TGTGCCACCAGTGATTTGGGGACTAGCGGGGGGCCAGATACGCAGTATTTT. It translates to CATSDLGTSGGPDTQYF.

Only a few counts were recorded for this clonotype. This sequence joins TRBV12-3 or TRBV12-4 and TRBJ2-7; 14 nucleotides line up with TRBD2. J was trimmed by 4 bases and V by 7 bases; bases with no gene match: 6. The CDR3 has 15 residues. In DNA, the CDR3 is TGTGCCAGCACCCCAGGGACTAGCGGGGGATACGAGCAGTACTTC. This encodes CASTPGTSGGYEQYF.

The rearrangement joins TRBV28 to TRBJ2-5; D possibly corresponds to TRBD2 (5 bases). The germline V gene has CDR1 MDHEN and CDR2 SYDVKM. This CDR3 comprises 14 residues. V was trimmed by 4 bases and J by 5 bases, leaving 14 bases between them. As DNA, the CDR3 is TGTGCCAGCAGTTCACCAACTAGTATGGAGACCCAGTACTTC. It is translated as CASSSPTSMETQYF. Full variable domain (remainder filled in from reference TRBV28 and TRBJ2-5): DVKVTQSSRYLVKRTGEKVFLECVQDMDHENMFWYRQDPGLGLRLIYFSYDVKMKEKGDIPEGYSVSREKKERFSLILESASTNQTSMYLCASSSPTSMETQYFGPGTRLLVL.

The chain uses TRBV6-2 or TRBV6-3 and TRBJ1-5; TRBD1 aligns across 7 bases. Trimming cost V 4 bases and J 4 bases; bases outside gene matches: 4. Looked up from germline, CDR1 is MNHEY and CDR2 is SVGEGT. The CDR3 contains 14 residues. CDR3 sequence (DNA): TGTGCCAGCAGTTCGGGGACAGCGAATCAGCCCCAGCATTTT. This codes for CASSSGTANQPQHF.

This sequence joins TRBV6-5 and TRBJ1-1; 8 nucleotides agree with TRBD1. The CDR3 is 14 residues long. Losses at the gene ends were 5 bases for V and 6 bases for J; bases not matched to a gene: 8. Germline-derived CDR1 and CDR2 are MNHEY and SVGAGI. The CDR3 is CASSRARTGSEAFF. The CDR3 region has the DNA TGTGCCAGCAGTCGCGCGCGGACAGGGTCTGAAGCTTTCTTT.

The rearrangement uses TRBV7-2 and TRBJ1-2; D is undetermined. Trimming shortened V by 5 bases and J by 2 bases, and 12 bases separated the two germline ends. The CDR3 runs to 14 residues. The germline CDR1 and CDR2 sequences are SGHTA and FQGNSA. Written as DNA, the CDR3 is TGTGCCAGCAGCGGGAGGGCTTCCAACTATGGCTACACCTTC. This codes for CASSGRASNYGYTF. Looking up the rest from reference TRBV7-2 and TRBJ1-2 gives the full variable domain: GAGVSQSPSNKVTEKGKDVELRCDPISGHTALYWYRQSLGQGLEFLIYFQGNSAPDKSGLPSDRFSAERTGGSVSTLTIQRTQQEDSAVYLCASSGRASNYGYTFGSGTRLTVV.

This chain connects TRBV28 to TRBJ2-3; D perhaps matches TRBD2 (7 bases). The length of the CDR3 is 13 residues. Trimming shortened V by 8 bases and J by 2 bases, and 11 bases separated the two germline ends. Germline values: CDR1 MDHEN, CDR2 SYDVKM. The CDR3 sequence is CASYGGLTDTQYF. Written as DNA, the CDR3 is TGTGCCAGCTACGGGGGGCTCACAGATACGCAGTATTTT.

This clonotype was observed many times. The chain carries TRBV6-5 and TRBJ1-2; no clear D. Trimming took 3 bases from V and 2 from J, leaving 7 bases between them. Germline V lookup: CDR1 MNHEY, CDR2 SVGAGI. The CDR3 is 13 amino acids. CDR3 DNA: TGTGCCAGCAGTTATTCGACCAACTATGGCTACACCTTC. Amino acid sequence: CASSYSTNYGYTF.

The genes are TRBV11-2 and TRBJ2-2, with 9 bases that match TRBD1. The junction had 12 bases not matched to a gene; V was cut back by 4 bases and J by 6 bases. Germline V CDR1 and CDR2: SGHAT, FQNNGV. This CDR3 spans 17 amino acids. DNA for the CDR3: TGTGCCAGCAGCTCCTACCCCGGACAGGGGAGCGCCGGGGAGCTGTTTTTT. This gives the protein CASSSYPGQGSAGELFF.

V is TRBV20-1 and J is TRBJ2-7; possible D gene TRBD2, 6 bases. The germline V gene has CDR1 DFQATT and CDR2 SNEGSKA (reference sequence). V shed 1 base and J shed 4 bases, with 11 bases lying between them. The CDR3 totals 13 residues. Written as DNA, the CDR3 is TGCAGTGCTAGAGCGGGAGCGGGTTACGAGCAGTACTTC. Its protein is CSARAGAGYEQYF.

The V call is TRBV6-2 or TRBV6-3, the J call TRBJ2-1; D perhaps matches TRBD2 (6 bases). The ends were cut back, 6 bases at V and 5 bases at J, with 14 bases in the middle. CDR3 length equals 14 residues. CDR1 is MNHEY and CDR2 is SVGEGT in the germline V gene. The DNA of the CDR3 is TGTGCCAGCAGGGGAGGAGGGACCCACAATGAGCAGTTCTTC. Translated, it gives CASRGGGTHNEQFF.

The chain carries TRBV5-1 and TRBJ1-2; 7 bases agree with TRBD1. Germline V gene data show CDR1 as SGHRS and CDR2 as YFSETQ. The V and J ends lost 4 bases and 6 bases, in that order; junction bases with no gene match: 3. The CDR3 length is 12 residues. CDR3 in amino acids: CASSTGQDGYTF. For the CDR3, the DNA is TGCGCCAGCAGCACCGGACAGGATGGCTACACCTTC.

The rearrangement links TRBV5-1 to TRBJ1-5; 11 bases match TRBD1. The CDR3 runs to 16 residues. CDR1 is SGHRS and CDR2 is YFSETQ in the germline V gene. The junction had 6 bases not matched to a gene; V was cut back by 2 bases and J by 5 bases. CDR3 sequence: CASSLTGQGADQPQHF. The CDR3 DNA is TGCGCCAGCAGCTTAACCGGACAGGGGGCGGATCAGCCCCAGCATTTT. Full variable domain (rest looked up from reference TRBV5-1 and TRBJ1-5): KAGVTQTPRYLIKTRGQQVTLSCSPISGHRSVSWYQQTPGQGLQFLFEYFSETQRNKGNFPGRFSGRQFSNSRSEMNVSTLELGDSALYLCASSLTGQGADQPQHFGDGTRLSIL.

The chain recombines TRBV7-6 with TRBJ2-2; D remains unclear. V was trimmed by 2 bases and J by 2 bases, leaving 6 bases between them. CDR3 length: 14 residues. Germline V CDR1 and CDR2: SGHVS, FNYEAQ. CDR3 DNA sequence: TGTGCCAGCAGCTTAACGATAAACACCGGGGAGCTGTTTTTT. This sequence encodes CASSLTINTGELFF.

This chain links TRBV28 with TRBJ1-1, with D maybe TRBD1 (5 bases). Germline values: CDR1 MDHEN, CDR2 SYDVKM. The CDR3 is 12 residues long. With 8 bases removed from V and 2 bases from J, the gap between germline ends came to 9 bases. The CDR3 region is CASGGANTEAFF. CDR3 bases: TGTGCCAGCGGAGGGGCCAACACTGAAGCTTTCTTT.

The rearrangement uses TRBV6-2 or TRBV6-3 and TRBJ2-7; 14 nucleotides line up with TRBD2. The CDR3 extends over 16 amino acids. With V trimmed by 6 bases and J by 4 bases, 8 bases remained unmatched. The V gene's germline CDR1 is MNHEY and CDR2 SVGEGT. CDR3 DNA: TGTGCCAGCAGCTTATCCGGGACTAGCGGGAGTTACGAGCAGTACTTC. Encoded protein: CASSLSGTSGSYEQYF.

There are many counts of this clonotype. V is TRBV28 and J is TRBJ2-7; 7 bases map to TRBD1. The CDR3 runs to 12 residues. The junction had 7 bases not matched to a gene; V was cut back by 8 bases and J by 6 bases. Germline V gene data show CDR1 as MDHEN and CDR2 as SYDVKM. The CDR3 DNA follows: TGTGCCAGCGGGGACAGTGCGGGCGAGCAGTACTTC. Protein product: CASGDSAGEQYF.

This clonotype appeared a few times. V gene TRBV10-3 combines with J gene TRBJ1-4, with D maybe TRBD1 (6 bases). In germline, CDR1 is ENHRY, CDR2 SYGVKD. Trimming cost V 9 bases and J 6 bases, with 17 bases left between them. The CDR3 is 14 amino acids. This chain's CDR3 is CAISLGGADEKLFF. CDR3 bases: TGTGCCATTTCCCTGGGGGGCGCGGATGAAAAACTGTTTTTT.

For the CDR3, the DNA is TGTGCCAGCGGGGGTTCGGGAAACACCATATATTTT. Its protein is CASGGSGNTIYF. This chain joins TRBV7-6 and TRBJ1-3, with D possibly TRBD1 on 5 matching bases. V was clipped by 8 bases and J by 4 bases, with 9 bases between them. This CDR3 spans 12 amino acids. Germline lookup yields CDR1 SGHVS and CDR2 FNYEAQ.

The genes are TRBV18 and TRBJ1-1, with D tentatively TRBD1 (5 bases). The V end lost 4 bases, the J end lost 6 bases, and 12 bases lay between the germline ends. The CDR3 extends over 13 amino acids. In germline, CDR1 is KGHSH, CDR2 LQKENI. The CDR3 loop reads CASSRAGGSEAFF. The CDR3 DNA reads as TGTGCCAGCTCACGAGCCGGGGGTTCTGAAGCTTTCTTT.